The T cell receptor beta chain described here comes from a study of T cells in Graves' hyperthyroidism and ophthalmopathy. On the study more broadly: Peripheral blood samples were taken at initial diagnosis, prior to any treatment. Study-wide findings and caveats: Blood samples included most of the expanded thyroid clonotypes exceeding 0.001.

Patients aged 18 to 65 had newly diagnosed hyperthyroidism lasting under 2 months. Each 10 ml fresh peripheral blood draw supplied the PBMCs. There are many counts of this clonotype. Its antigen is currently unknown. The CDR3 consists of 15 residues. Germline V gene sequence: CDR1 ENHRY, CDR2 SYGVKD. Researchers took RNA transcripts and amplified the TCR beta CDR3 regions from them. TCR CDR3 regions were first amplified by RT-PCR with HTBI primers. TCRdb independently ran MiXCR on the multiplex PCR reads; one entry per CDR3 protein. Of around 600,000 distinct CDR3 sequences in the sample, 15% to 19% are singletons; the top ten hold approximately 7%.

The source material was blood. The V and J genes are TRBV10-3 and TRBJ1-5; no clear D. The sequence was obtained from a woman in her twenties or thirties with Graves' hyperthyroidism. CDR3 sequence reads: CATQTGGEGNQPQHF. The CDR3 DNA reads TGTGCGACCCAGACGGGTGGGGAGGGCAATCAGCCCCAGCATTTT.